The 20 T cell receptor beta chains presented below share a single source sample, sequenced in a study of regulatory T cells in long-lasting Graves disease. The time point: persistent/refractory GD, antithyroid drugs over 5 years with positive TRAb. TCR sequences were obtained from RNA taken from PBMCs. Combining iRepertoire HTBI primers with Arm-PCR of CDR3 regions, the authors built TCR beta libraries. From the multiplex PCR reads, TCRdb called clonotypes with MiXCR, one entry per CDR3 protein. The data show about 660,000 distinct CDR3 sequences, with 30% seen just once and 40% to 50% held by the top ten. The sequencing here drew on peripheral blood mononuclear cells (PBMCs), taken when the disease was refractory, from a patient treated with antithyroid drugs. These receptors originate from a female donor with Graves disease.

V usage is TRBV12-3 or TRBV12-4 and J usage is TRBJ1-2, with 8 bases identical to TRBD1. V lost 6 bases to trimming and J lost 6 bases; unmatched junction nucleotides: 12. The CDR3 loop spans 15 amino acids. The CDR3 protein is CASRIQGVFGHGYTF. The CDR3 coding sequence is TGTGCCAGCAGGATACAGGGGGTTTTTGGGCATGGCTACACCTTC.

This clonotype was seen a few times. This chain uses TRBV6-5 with TRBJ1-1; no definite D call. V lost 2 bases and J 0 bases, leaving 4 bases between the germline ends. This CDR3 region has 13 residues. The germline V gene has CDR1 MNHEY and CDR2 SVGAGI. This CDR3 is CASSYPMNTEAFF. CDR3 DNA sequence: TGTGCCAGCAGTTACCCAATGAACACTGAAGCTTTCTTT.

This clonotype has just a few counts. The chain combines TRBV19 with TRBJ2-2; 7 nucleotides match TRBD1. Germline V gene data show CDR1 as LNHDA and CDR2 as SQIVND (reference sequence). J was trimmed by 0 bases and V by 7 bases; bases with no gene match: 5. The CDR3 has 15 residues. CDR3 loop: CASNHGTANTGELFF. In DNA, the CDR3 is TGTGCCAGTAACCACGGGACAGCGAACACCGGGGAGCTGTTTTTT.

This clonotype occurred a few times. This chain joins TRBV7-9 and TRBJ1-1; D may be TRBD1 (5 bases). The CDR3 runs to 15 residues. V gave up 5 bases and J gave up 6 bases, with 19 bases separating them. Germline V gene sequence: CDR1 SEHNR, CDR2 FQNEAQ (reference sequence). The CDR3, as DNA: TGTGCCAGCAGCCTCCCCCGGCCGGGGGATGCTGAAGCTTTCTTT. Translated, it gives CASSLPRPGDAEAFF.

This clonotype was counted between two and nine times. The V call is TRBV6-1, the J call TRBJ1-6; D is uncertain. Deletions cut 6 bases from V and 1 base from J, with 4 bases between. CDR1 and CDR2 from the germline V gene are MNHNS and SASEGT. The length of the CDR3 is 13 residues. The CDR3: CASRRSYNSPLHF. The DNA of the CDR3 is TGTGCCAGCAGGCGGTCCTATAATTCACCCCTCCACTTT.

The rearrangement joins TRBV29-1 to TRBJ1-1, with 10 bases fitting TRBD1. CDR1 is SQVTM and CDR2 is ANQGSEA in the germline V gene. CDR3 length equals 14 residues. V lost 3 bases to trimming and J lost 2 bases; unmatched junction nucleotides: 3. Here the CDR3 DNA reads TGCAGCGTTGAGGGGACAGGGGCTAACACTGAAGCTTTCTTT. This encodes CSVEGTGANTEAFF.

CDR3 bases: TGTGCCAGTAGTATAGATCAGGCGGGAGGTCCCTACGAGCAGTACTTC. Protein product: CASSIDQAGGPYEQYF. This rearrangement joins TRBV19 to TRBJ2-7, with 8 bases lining up with TRBD2. Per germline, CDR1 LNHDA and CDR2 SQIVND (reference sequence). The junction had 6 bases not matched to a gene; V was cut back by 0 bases and J by 2 bases. The CDR3 runs to 16 residues.

This clonotype was picked up many times. The CDR3 protein is CASSGVSGYEQYF. DNA for the CDR3: TGTGCCAGCAGTGGTGTTAGCGGTTACGAGCAGTACTTC. V gene TRBV2 combines with J gene TRBJ2-7; perhaps TRBD2 as D (6 bases). The CDR3 has 13 amino acids. CDR1 SNHLY and CDR2 FYNNEI come from the germline V gene. V lost 4 bases, J lost 4 bases, and 11 bases lay in between.

About this clonotype itself: One end of the junction varies from germline; a read error may be responsible. V usage is TRBV6-2 or TRBV6-3 and J usage is TRBJ2-2; TRBD1 aligns across 11 bases. The germline V gene has CDR1 MNHEY and CDR2 SVGEGT. The CDR3 sequence is 14 residues long. This chain's CDR3 is CAISGTGGTGELFF. For the CDR3, the DNA is TGTGCCATCAGTGGGACAGGGGGCACCGGGGAGCTGTTTTTT.

This clonotype has a count of ten or more. The gene calls are TRBV29-1 and TRBJ1-1, with D unclear. CDR3 size: 13 residues. Trimming took off 4 bases at V and 5 bases at J, with 14 bases between the two ends. Germline V CDR1 and CDR2: SQVTM, ANQGSEA. CDR3 nucleotide sequence: TGCAGCGTTGGGACCCCCCTAGGGACTGAAGCTTTCTTT. Translation gives CSVGTPLGTEAFF.

This clonotype was seen more than once but under ten times. The chain combines TRBV18 with TRBJ1-5, with D tentatively TRBD1 (5 bases). This CDR3 region has 15 residues. Germline V gives CDR1 KGHSH, CDR2 LQKENI. V lost 4 bases and J lost 2, with 12 bases in between. This CDR3 is CASSQGPAGNQPQHF. The CDR3 nucleotides read TGTGCCAGCTCACAGGGGCCCGCGGGCAATCAGCCCCAGCATTTT.

This clonotype appeared a few times. This chain connects TRBV6-1 to TRBJ1-2; 12 bases map to TRBD1. V shed 5 bases, J shed 4 bases, and the junction held 11 bases outside the gene matches. This CDR3 has 17 residues. The germline CDR1 and CDR2 sequences are MNHNS and SASEGT. CDR3 in DNA: TGTGCCAGCAGTCTCCTGGGACAGGGGGCGTGGAGCTATGGCTACACCTTC. This translates into CASSLLGQGAWSYGYTF.

The chain is built from TRBV7-9 and TRBJ1-3, with D hard to call. Trimming stripped 5 bases from V and 0 bases from J, with 11 bases between. The CDR3 runs to 15 residues. The germline V gene encodes CDR1 SEHNR and CDR2 FQNEAQ (reference sequence). The CDR3 protein is CASSTDGNSGNTIYF. CDR3 DNA: TGTGCCAGCAGCACAGACGGAAACTCTGGAAACACCATATATTTT.

This clonotype was seen more than once but under ten times. V usage is TRBV28 and J usage is TRBJ1-5; D is uncertain. Trimming took off 3 bases at V and 2 bases at J, with 14 bases between the two ends. There are 16 residues in the CDR3. CDR1 and CDR2 from the germline V gene are MDHEN and SYDVKM. As DNA, the CDR3 is TGTGCCAGCAGTTTGCTGGGTTCTAAGGGCAATCAGCCCCAGCATTTT. Translation gives CASSLLGSKGNQPQHF.

V and J are TRBV29-1 and TRBJ2-5; 7 nucleotides line up with TRBD2. The length of the CDR3 is 13 residues. Trimming removed 7 bases from V and 5 bases from J; junction bases left unmatched: 10. Germline V gene sequence: CDR1 SQVTM, CDR2 ANQGSEA. The CDR3 bases are TGCAGCGCCGAGGGGAGGGGCGGGGAGACCCAGTACTTC. It specifies CSAEGRGGETQYF.

The chain couples TRBV6-6 to TRBJ1-1; D gene unclear. Germline assignment: CDR1 MNHNY and CDR2 SVGAGI (reference sequence). The CDR3 totals 12 residues. The ends were cut back, 0 bases at V and 7 bases at J, with 6 bases in the middle. This CDR3 reads CASSYSLGEAFF. Written as DNA, the CDR3 is TGTGCCAGCAGTTACTCGCTAGGTGAAGCTTTCTTT.

The chain has TRBV6-2 or TRBV6-3 and TRBJ2-7, with 8 bases fitting TRBD2. Germline V CDR1 and CDR2: MNHEY, SVGEGT. The CDR3 has 14 residues. After removal of 8 bases from V and 6 bases from J, the junction contained 12 bases not matched to a gene. CDR3 in amino acids: CASRTSGGTGEQYF. The CDR3 coding sequence is TGTGCCAGCCGCACTAGCGGAGGGACGGGCGAGCAGTACTTC.

The sample holds a few counts of this clonotype. This chain uses TRBV6-2 or TRBV6-3 with TRBJ2-2, with TRBD2 matching over 9 bases. The trim removed 5 bases at V and 3 bases at J, leaving 7 bases unmatched. Germline V gives CDR1 MNHEY, CDR2 SVGEGT. The CDR3 extends over 16 amino acids. Here the CDR3 DNA reads TGTGCCAGCAGTACGGGACTAGCTGAATACACCGGGGAGCTGTTTTTT. As protein: CASSTGLAEYTGELFF.

This clonotype was counted only a few times. CDR3 loop: CASSPTRAPNIQYF. In DNA, the CDR3 is TGTGCCAGCAGTCCAACTAGGGCGCCCAACATTCAGTACTTC. The chain employs TRBV6-1 and TRBJ2-4; D may be TRBD2 (5 bases). The CDR3 length is 14 residues. V was cut by 5 bases and J by 7 bases, with 15 bases left in between. Germline CDR1 and CDR2: MNHNS and SASEGT.

The J gene is TRBJ1-1, the V gene TRBV13; TRBD1 agrees at 9 bases. This CDR3 contains 15 residues. Germline values: CDR1 PRHDT, CDR2 FYEKMQ (reference sequence). The trim removed 5 bases at V and 2 bases at J, leaving 6 bases unmatched. The CDR3 DNA reads TGTGCCAGCAGCGTCCTGGGACAGGGTAACACTGAAGCTTTCTTT. Amino acids: CASSVLGQGNTEAFF.